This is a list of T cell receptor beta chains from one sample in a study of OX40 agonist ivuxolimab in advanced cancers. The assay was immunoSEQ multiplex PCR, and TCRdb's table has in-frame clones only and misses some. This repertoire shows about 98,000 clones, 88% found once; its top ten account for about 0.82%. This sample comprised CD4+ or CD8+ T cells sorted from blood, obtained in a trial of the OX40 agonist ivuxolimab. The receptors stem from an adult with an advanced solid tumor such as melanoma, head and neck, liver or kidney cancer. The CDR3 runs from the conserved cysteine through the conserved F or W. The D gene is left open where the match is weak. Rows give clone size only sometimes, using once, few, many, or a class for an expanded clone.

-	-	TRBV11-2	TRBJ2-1	TGTGCCAGCAGCTCTACTAGCAGTAATGAGCAGTTCTTC	CASSSTSSNEQFF
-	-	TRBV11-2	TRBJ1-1	TGTGCCAGCAGAGAGGTCCAGGGCCCCACTGAAGCTTTCTTT	CASREVQGPTEAFF
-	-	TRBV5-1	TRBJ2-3	TGCGCCAGCAGAGTCGGGGGAAAGGCAGATACGCAGTATTTT	CASRVGGKADTQYF
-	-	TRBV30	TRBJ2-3	TGTGCCTGGAACCCCCGGCCGAAGGGGACGCAGTATTTT	CAWNPRPKGTQYF
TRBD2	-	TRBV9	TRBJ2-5	TGTGCCAGCAGCGTCACGGGACTAGCTCTGGAGACCCAGTACTTC	CASSVTGLALETQYF
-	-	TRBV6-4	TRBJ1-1	TGTCCTCCTCAGGGGCAAGAAGCTTTCTTT	CPPQGQEAFF
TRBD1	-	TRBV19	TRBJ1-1	TGTGCCAGTAGGCCACAGGGGGCCCGAACTGAAGCTTTCTTT	CASRPQGARTEAFF
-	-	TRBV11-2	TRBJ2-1	TGTGCCAGCAGCCAGGGCCGATACAATGAGCAGTTCTTC	CASSQGRYNEQFF
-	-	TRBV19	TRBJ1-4	TGTGCCACCGCGGTGATGGTGCGACTTAATGAAAAACTGTTTTTT	CATAVMVRLNEKLFF
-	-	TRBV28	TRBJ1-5	TGTGCCAGCAGTGTCAATCAGCCCCAGCATTTT	CASSVNQPQHF
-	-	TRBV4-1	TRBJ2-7	TGCGCCAGCAGCCTTGCCCTTGGAGGCGAGCAGTACTTC	CASSLALGGEQYF
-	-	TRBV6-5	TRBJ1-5	TGTGCCAGCAGGACAGGAGGTAGCAATCAGCCCCAGCATTTT	CASRTGGSNQPQHF
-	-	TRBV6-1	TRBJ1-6	TGTGCCAGCAAAGAGGGGAATAATTCACCCCTCCACTTT	CASKEGNNSPLHF
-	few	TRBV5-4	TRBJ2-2	TGTGCCAGCAGCTTGCGCGTTCTGGGACTGCACACCGGGGAGCTGTTTTTT	CASSLRVLGLHTGELFF
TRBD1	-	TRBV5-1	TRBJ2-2	TGCGCCAGCAGCCGACAGGGGGCCGGGGACACCGGGGAGCTGTTTTTT	CASSRQGAGDTGELFF
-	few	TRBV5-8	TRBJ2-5	TGTGCCAGCAGCTTGTCCACTGACAGCAGGGAGACCCAGTACTTC	CASSLSTDSRETQYF
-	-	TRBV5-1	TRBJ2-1	TGCGCCAGCAGCTTGGGTCCTGGCCTAGGTGGTTACAATGAGCAGTTCTTC	CASSLGPGLGGYNEQFF
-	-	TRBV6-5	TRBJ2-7	TGTGCCAGTATGACCGGGACTGAAGCCTACGAGCAGTACTTC	CASMTGTEAYEQYF
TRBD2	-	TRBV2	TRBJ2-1	TGTGCCAGCAGTGTTATAGCGGGAGTAGGGACGGATGAGCAGTTCTTC	CASSVIAGVGTDEQFF
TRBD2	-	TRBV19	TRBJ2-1	TGTGCCAGTAGTATCCAAGCGGGAGCGGGCTACAATGAGCAGTTCTTC	CASSIQAGAGYNEQFF
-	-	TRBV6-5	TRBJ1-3	TGTGCCAGCAGACTAAAGGGAGGGTCTGGAAACACCATATATTTT	CASRLKGGSGNTIYF
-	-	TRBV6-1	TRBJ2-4	TGTGCCACTCACCGGGGTATCAAAAACATTCAGTACTTC	CATHRGIKNIQYF
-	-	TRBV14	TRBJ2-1	TGTGCCAGCAGCCAAGTAAACGCGGCCAATGAGCAGTTCTTC	CASSQVNAANEQFF
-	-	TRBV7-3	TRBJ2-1	TGTGCCAGCAGCCCCTCAGGGGCCTACAATGAGCAGTTCTTC	CASSPSGAYNEQFF
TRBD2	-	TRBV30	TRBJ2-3	TGTGCCTGGAGTGTACCCGGACTAGCGGGAGGGGATACGCAGTATTTT	CAWSVPGLAGGDTQYF
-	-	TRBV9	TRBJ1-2	TGTGCCAGCAGCAACAGGGTTGCTAACTATGGCTACACCTTC	CASSNRVANYGYTF
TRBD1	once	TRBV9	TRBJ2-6	TGTGCCAGCAGCCTAACAACAGGGGCTGGGGCCAACGTCCTGACTTTC	CASSLTTGAGANVLTF
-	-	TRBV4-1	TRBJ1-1	TGCGCCAGCAGCCTCCTCTCGACGGTCACTGAAGCTTTCTTT	CASSLLSTVTEAFF
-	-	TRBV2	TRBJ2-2	TGTGCCAGCAGGCCCGGCCGGGCAGGGGCGGGAACCGGGGAGCTGTTTTTT	CASRPGRAGAGTGELFF
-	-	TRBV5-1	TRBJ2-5	TGCGCCAGCAGCCCTCAGGGACTTAGCCAAGAGACCCAGTACTTC	CASSPQGLSQETQYF
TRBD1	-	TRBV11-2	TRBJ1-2	TGTGCCAGCAGCCTAGGACAGGCAGATGGCTACACCTTC	CASSLGQADGYTF
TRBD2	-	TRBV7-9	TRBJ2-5	TGTGCCAGCAGCGCTGGGACTAGCGGGAGCTGGGAGACCCAGTACTTC	CASSAGTSGSWETQYF
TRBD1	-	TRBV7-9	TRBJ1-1	TGTGCCAGCAGACCTCGGGACAGGGACCTGAACACTGAAGCTTTCTTT	CASRPRDRDLNTEAFF
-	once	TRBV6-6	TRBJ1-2	TGTGCCAGCACCAAGGCAGGGGCGCCGGGCTACACCTTC	CASTKAGAPGYTF
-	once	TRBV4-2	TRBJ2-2	TGTGCCAGCAGCCGAGACACAACAGCGAACACCGGGGAGCTGTTTTTT	CASSRDTTANTGELFF
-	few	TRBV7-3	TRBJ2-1	TGTGCCAGCAGCCCTGGGACTCCTCCTCGGAATGAGCAGTTCTTC	CASSPGTPPRNEQFF
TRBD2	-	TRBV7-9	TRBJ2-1	TGTGCCAGCAGCTCACCGAGCGGGAGGCTCCACAATGAGCAGTTCTTC	CASSSPSGRLHNEQFF
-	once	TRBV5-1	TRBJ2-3	TGCGCCAGCAGCTTAGGCGCTACCCCCGGGACAGATACGCAGTATTTT	CASSLGATPGTDTQYF
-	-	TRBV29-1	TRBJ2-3	TGCAGCGTTGGGGCGGGAGTGGGGGCAACAGATACGCAGTATTTT	CSVGAGVGATDTQYF
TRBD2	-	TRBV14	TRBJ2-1	TGTGCCAGCAGCCAAGGCCCTTCATCGACTAGCGGGAGGGCCAGTGAGCAGTTCTTC	CASSQGPSSTSGRASEQFF
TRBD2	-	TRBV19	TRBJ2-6	TGTGCCAGTAGTATGACTAGCGGATACTCTGGGGCCAACGTCCTGACTTTC	CASSMTSGYSGANVLTF
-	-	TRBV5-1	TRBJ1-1	TGCGCCAGCAGCTTGGGATTGGGGGTCACGGGCACTGAAGCTTTCTTT	CASSLGLGVTGTEAFF
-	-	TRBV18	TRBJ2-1	TGTGCCAGCTCCCCCAGTTTGGAACGTGAGCAGTTCTTC	CASSPSLEREQFF